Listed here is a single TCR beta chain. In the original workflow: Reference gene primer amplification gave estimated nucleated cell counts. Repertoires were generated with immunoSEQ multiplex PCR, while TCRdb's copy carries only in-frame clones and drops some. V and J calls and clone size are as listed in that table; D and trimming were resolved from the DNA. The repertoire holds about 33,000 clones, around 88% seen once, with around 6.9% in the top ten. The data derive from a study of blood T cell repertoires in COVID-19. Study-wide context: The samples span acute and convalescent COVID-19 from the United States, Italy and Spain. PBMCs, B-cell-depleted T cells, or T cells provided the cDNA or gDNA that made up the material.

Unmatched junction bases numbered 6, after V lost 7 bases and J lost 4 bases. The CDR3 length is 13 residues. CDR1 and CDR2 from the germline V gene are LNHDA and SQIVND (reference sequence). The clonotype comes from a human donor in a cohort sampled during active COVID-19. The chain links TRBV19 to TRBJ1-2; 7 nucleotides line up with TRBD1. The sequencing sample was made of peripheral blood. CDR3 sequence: CASTPGGLYGYTF. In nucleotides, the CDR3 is TGTGCCAGTACTCCAGGGGGACTCTATGGCTACACCTTC.